By share of the sample, the clone carrying this T cell receptor beta chain is medium-sized. The data were obtained in a study of early T cells in non-severe SARS-CoV-2 infection. The CDR3 totals 17 residues. Germline CDR1 LNHDA, CDR2 SQIVND (reference sequence). V lost 5 bases and J lost 2; bases outside the gene matches: 10. Unique molecular identifiers were added to individual cDNA molecules. TCRdb analysed the 5' RACE reads with MiXCR anew, one entry per CDR3 protein. This sample has 10,000 to 13,000 distinct CDR3 sequences, with around 4.8% found just once. The gene calls are TRBV19 and TRBJ2-7; 12 bases align to TRBD1. The sequence was collected from an adult who was a healthcare worker with PCR-confirmed SARS-CoV-2 infection or an uninfected control (not recorded which). The sequenced sample consisted of whole blood. The CDR3 loop reads CASSLRAGTGGAYEQYF. The DNA of the CDR3 is TGTGCCAGTAGTTTGAGGGCCGGGACAGGGGGCGCCTACGAGCAGTACTTC.